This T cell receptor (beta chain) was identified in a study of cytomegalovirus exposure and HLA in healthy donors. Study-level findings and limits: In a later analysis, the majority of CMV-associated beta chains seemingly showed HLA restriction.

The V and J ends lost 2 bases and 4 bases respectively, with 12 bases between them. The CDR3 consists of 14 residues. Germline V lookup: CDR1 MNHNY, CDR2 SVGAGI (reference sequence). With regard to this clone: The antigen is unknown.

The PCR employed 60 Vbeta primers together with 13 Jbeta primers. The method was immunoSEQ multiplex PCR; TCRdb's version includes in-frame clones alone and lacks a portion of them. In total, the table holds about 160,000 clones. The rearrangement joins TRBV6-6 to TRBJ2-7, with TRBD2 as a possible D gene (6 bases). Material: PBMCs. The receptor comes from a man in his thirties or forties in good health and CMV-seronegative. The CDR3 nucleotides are TGTGCCAGCAGTTACCTAACGGGAGTTTACGAGCAGTACTTC. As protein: CASSYLTGVYEQYF.